What follows describes a single T cell receptor (beta chain). Its antigen is unidentified. A second PCR, run for about 7 to 11 cycles, used a sample-barcoded 5' primer plus a J-beta primer mix. TCRdb fed the 5' RACE reads into MiXCR, producing one record per CDR3 protein. The repertoire holds 1.4 million or so distinct CDR3 sequences, with 35% to 45% as singletons. The data belong to a study of blood T cells in healthy people across ages. Background on the study: T cells yielded about one barcoded beta molecule per two cells through template switching. Study observations and caveats: Changes in expanded clonotypes were possibly confounded, as the CMV status of donors was unknown. Relative to aged donors, long-lived donors carried more naive CD4+ cells and displayed higher diversity.

The CDR3 is 13 residues long. The clonotype comes from a woman between 18 and 29 years old in good health. Input material: blood. The chain couples TRBV12-3 or TRBV12-4 to TRBJ2-7, with D possibly matching TRBD1 (6 bases). The closer fit of TRBJ2-5 to the DNA end suggests the J call may be wrong. CDR3: CARGTSRRETQYF. The CDR3 DNA follows: TGTGCCAGAGGGACATCACGAAGGGAGACCCAGTACTTC.